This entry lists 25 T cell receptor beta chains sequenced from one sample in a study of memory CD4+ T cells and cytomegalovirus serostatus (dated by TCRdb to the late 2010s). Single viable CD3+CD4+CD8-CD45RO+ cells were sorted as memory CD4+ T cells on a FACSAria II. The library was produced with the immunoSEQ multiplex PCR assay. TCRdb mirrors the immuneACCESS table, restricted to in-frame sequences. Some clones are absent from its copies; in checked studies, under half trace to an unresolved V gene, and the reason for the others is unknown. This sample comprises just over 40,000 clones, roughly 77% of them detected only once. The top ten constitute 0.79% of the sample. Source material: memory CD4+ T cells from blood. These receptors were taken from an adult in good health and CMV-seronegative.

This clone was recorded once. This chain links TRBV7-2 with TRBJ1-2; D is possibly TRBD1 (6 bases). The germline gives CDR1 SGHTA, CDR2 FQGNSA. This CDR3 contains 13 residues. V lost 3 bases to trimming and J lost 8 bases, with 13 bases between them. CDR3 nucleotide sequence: TGTGCCAGCAGCTTTGATCGGGGGCAGGGCTACACCTTC. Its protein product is CASSFDRGQGYTF.

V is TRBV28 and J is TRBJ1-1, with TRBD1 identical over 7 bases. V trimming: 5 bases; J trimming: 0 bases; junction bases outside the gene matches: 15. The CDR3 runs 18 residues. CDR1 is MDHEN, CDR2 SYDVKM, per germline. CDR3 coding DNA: TGTGCCAGCAGTGCCCTTCCGGGACAGACGGATATGAACACTGAAGCTTTCTTT. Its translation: CASSALPGQTDMNTEAFF.

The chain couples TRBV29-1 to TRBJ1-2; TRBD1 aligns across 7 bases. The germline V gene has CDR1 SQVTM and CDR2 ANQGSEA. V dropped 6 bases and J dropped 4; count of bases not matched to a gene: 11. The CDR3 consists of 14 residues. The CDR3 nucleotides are TGCAGCGTAGCATCGACAGGGAAGAGCTATGGCTACACCTTC. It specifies CSVASTGKSYGYTF.

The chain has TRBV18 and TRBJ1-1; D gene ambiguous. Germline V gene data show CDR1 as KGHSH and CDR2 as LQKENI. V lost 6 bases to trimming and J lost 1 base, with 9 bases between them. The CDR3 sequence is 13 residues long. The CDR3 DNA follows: TGTGCCAGCTCCGGCCGCGAGAACACTGAAGCTTTCTTT. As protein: CASSGRENTEAFF. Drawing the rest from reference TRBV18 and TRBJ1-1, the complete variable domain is NAGVMQNPRHLVRRRGQEARLRCSPMKGHSHVYWYRQLPEEGLKFMVYLQKENIIDESGMPKERFSAEFPKEGPSILRIQQVVRGDSAAYFCASSGRENTEAFFGQGTRLTVV.

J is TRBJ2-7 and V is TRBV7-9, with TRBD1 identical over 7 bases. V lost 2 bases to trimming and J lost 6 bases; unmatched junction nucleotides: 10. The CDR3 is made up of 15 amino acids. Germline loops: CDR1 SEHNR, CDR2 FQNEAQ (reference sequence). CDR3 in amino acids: CASSLRVTGAGEQYF. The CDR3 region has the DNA TGTGCCAGCAGCTTAAGGGTAACAGGGGCGGGCGAGCAGTACTTC.

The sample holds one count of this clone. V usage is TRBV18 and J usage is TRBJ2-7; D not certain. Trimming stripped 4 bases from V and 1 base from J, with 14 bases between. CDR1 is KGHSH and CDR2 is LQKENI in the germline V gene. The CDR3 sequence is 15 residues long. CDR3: CASSLGPQNSYEQYF. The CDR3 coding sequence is TGTGCCAGCTCACTTGGCCCCCAGAATTCCTACGAGCAGTACTTC.

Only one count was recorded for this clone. The CDR3 coding sequence is TGTGCCATCAGTGAAGGTGACCCGTCAGCCTATGGCTACACCTTC. Residues: CAISEGDPSAYGYTF. The V call is TRBV10-3, the J call TRBJ1-2; the D is unclear. The V gene lost 3 bases and the J gene lost 4 bases, with 15 bases spanning the gap. CDR3 length: 15 amino acids. Germline V gene sequence: CDR1 ENHRY, CDR2 SYGVKD.

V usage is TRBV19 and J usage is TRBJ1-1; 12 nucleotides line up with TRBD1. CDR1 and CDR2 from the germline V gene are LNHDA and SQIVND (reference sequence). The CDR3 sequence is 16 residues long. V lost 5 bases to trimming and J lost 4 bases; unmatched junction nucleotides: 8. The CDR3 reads CASSGTGGSRGTEAFF. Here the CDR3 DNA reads TGTGCCAGTAGTGGGACAGGGGGCTCTCGGGGCACTGAAGCTTTCTTT.

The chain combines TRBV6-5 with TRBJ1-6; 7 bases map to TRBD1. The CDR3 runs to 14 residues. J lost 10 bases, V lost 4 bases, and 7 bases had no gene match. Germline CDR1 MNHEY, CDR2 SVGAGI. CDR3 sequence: CASSSGQGDSPLHF. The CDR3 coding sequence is TGTGCCAGCAGTTCCGGGCAGGGGGACTCACCCCTCCACTTT.

As DNA, the CDR3 is TGCGCCAGCAACGCGGAGGCGGGTATTTACAATGAGCAGTTCTTC. It encodes CASNAEAGIYNEQFF. V is TRBV5-1 and J is TRBJ2-1, with TRBD2 as a possible D gene (5 bases). Germline V lookup: CDR1 SGHRS, CDR2 YFSETQ. CDR3 length equals 15 residues. Trimming took 6 bases from V and 4 from J, leaving 17 bases between them. Based on the CDR3 plus reference TRBV5-1 and TRBJ2-1, the full variable domain is KAGVTQTPRYLIKTRGQQVTLSCSPISGHRSVSWYQQTPGQGLQFLFEYFSETQRNKGNFPGRFSGRQFSNSRSEMNVSTLELGDSALYLCASNAEAGIYNEQFFGPGTRLTVL.

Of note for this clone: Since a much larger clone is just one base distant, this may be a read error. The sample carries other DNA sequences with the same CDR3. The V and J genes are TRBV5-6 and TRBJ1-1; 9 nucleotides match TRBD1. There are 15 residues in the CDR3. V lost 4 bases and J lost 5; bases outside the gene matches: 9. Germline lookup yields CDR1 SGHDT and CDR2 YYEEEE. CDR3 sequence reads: CASSGTGGRGTEAFF. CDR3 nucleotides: TGTGCCAGCAGCGGAACAGGGGGCCGTGGGACTGAAGCTTTCTTT.

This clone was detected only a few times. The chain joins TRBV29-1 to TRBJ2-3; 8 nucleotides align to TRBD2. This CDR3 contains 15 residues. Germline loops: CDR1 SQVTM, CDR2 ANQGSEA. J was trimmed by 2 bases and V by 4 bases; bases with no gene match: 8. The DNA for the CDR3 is TGCAGCGTTGTTGGGTTAGCGGGGCCCACAGATACGCAGTATTTT. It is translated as CSVVGLAGPTDTQYF.

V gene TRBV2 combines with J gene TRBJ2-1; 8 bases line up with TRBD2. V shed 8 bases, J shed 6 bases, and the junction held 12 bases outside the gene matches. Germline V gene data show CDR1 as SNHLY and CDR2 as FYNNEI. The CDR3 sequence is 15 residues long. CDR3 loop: CASSPTPGTSNEQFF. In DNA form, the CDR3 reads TGTGCCAGCTCCCCCACGCCCGGGACTAGCAATGAGCAGTTCTTC.

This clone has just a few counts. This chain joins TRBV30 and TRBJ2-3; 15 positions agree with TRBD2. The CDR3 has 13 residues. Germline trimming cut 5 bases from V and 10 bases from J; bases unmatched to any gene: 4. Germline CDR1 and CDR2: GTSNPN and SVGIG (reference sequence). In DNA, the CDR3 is TGTGCCTGGGGACTAGCGGGGGGGGTCTCGCAGTATTTT. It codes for CAWGLAGGVSQYF.

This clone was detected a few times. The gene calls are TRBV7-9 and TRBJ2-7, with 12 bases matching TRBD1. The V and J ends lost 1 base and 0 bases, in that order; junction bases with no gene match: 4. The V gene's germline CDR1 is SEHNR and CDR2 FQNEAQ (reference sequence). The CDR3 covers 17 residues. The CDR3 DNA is TGTGCCAGCAGCTTAGGGGGACAGGGGGCGAACTCCTACGAGCAGTACTTC. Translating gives CASSLGGQGANSYEQYF.

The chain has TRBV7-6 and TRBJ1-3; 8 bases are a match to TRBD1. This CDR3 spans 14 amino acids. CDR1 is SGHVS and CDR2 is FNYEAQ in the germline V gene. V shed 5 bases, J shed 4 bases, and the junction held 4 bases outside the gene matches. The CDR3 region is CASSKGQGGNTIYF. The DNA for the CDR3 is TGTGCCAGCAGCAAAGGACAGGGAGGAAACACCATATATTTT.

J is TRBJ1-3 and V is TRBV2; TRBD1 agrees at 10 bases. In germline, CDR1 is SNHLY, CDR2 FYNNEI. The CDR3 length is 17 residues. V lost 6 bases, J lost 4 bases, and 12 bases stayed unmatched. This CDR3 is CASRKGGQGNPGNTIYF. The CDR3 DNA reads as TGTGCCAGCAGAAAAGGGGGACAGGGGAACCCGGGAAACACCATATATTTT.

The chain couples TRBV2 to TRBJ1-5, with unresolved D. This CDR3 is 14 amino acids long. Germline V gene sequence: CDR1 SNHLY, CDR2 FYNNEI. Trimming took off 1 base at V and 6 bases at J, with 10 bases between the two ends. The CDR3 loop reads CASSEELGAQPQHF. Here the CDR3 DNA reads TGTGCCAGCAGTGAAGAGTTAGGAGCTCAGCCCCAGCATTTT.

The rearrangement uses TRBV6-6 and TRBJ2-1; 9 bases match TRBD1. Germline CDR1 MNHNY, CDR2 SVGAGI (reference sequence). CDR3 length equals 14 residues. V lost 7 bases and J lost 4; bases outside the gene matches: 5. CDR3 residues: CASIGQGYYNEQFF. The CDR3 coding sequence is TGTGCCAGCATCGGACAGGGGTATTACAATGAGCAGTTCTTC.

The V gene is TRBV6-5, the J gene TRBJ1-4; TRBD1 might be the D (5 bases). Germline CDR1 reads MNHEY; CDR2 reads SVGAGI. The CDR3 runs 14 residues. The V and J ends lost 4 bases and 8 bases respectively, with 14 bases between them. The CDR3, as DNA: TGTGCCAGCAGTTCTTCCCAGGGTTGGGAAAAACTGTTTTTT. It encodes CASSSSQGWEKLFF.

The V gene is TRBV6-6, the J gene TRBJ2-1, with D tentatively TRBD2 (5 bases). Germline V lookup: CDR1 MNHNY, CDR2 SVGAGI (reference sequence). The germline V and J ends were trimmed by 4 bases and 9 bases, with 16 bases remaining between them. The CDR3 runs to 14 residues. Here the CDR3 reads CASSLEVVLAEQFF. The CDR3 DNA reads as TGTGCCAGCAGTTTGGAGGTAGTCCTAGCTGAGCAGTTCTTC.

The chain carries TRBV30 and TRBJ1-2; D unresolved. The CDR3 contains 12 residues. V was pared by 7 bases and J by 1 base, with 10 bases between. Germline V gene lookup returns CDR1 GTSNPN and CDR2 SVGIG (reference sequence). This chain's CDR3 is CAYRAVNYGYTF. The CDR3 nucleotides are TGTGCCTACCGGGCCGTTAACTATGGCTACACCTTC. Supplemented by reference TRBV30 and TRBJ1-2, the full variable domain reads SQTIHQWPATLVQPVGSPLSLECTVEGTSNPNLYWYRQAAGRGLQLLFYSVGIGQISSEVPQNLSASRPQDRQFILSSKKLLLSDSGFYLCAYRAVNYGYTFGSGTRLTVV.

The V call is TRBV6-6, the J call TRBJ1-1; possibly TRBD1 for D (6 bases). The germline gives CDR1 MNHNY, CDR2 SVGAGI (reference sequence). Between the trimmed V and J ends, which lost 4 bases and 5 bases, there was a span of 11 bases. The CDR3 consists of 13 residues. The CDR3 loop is CASSSHTGTEAFF. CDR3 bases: TGTGCCAGCAGTTCTCATACAGGGACTGAAGCTTTCTTT.

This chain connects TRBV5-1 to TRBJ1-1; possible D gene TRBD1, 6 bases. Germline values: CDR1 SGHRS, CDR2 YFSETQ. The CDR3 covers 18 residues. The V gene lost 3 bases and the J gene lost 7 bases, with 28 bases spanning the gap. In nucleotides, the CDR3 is TGCGCCAGCAGCTCTGGGGACCACGGGGGGGGCAGATCCGGTGAAGCTTTCTTT. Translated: CASSSGDHGGGRSGEAFF.

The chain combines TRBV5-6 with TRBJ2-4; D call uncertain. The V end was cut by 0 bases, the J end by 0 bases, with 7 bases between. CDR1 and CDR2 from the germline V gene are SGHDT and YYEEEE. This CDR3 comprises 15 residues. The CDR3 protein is CASSLGSLAKNIQYF. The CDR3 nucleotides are TGTGCCAGCAGCTTGGGCAGCCTAGCCAAAAACATTCAGTACTTC.